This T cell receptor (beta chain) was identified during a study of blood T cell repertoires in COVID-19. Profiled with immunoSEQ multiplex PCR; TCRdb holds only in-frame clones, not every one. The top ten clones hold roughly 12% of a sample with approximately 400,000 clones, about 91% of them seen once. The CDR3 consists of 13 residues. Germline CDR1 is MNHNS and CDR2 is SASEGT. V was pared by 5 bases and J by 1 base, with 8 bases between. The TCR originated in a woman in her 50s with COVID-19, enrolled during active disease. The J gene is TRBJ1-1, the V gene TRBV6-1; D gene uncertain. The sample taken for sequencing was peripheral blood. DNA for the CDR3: TGTGCCAGCAGTTTTTCGGGGAACACTGAAGCTTTCTTT. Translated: CASSFSGNTEAFF.